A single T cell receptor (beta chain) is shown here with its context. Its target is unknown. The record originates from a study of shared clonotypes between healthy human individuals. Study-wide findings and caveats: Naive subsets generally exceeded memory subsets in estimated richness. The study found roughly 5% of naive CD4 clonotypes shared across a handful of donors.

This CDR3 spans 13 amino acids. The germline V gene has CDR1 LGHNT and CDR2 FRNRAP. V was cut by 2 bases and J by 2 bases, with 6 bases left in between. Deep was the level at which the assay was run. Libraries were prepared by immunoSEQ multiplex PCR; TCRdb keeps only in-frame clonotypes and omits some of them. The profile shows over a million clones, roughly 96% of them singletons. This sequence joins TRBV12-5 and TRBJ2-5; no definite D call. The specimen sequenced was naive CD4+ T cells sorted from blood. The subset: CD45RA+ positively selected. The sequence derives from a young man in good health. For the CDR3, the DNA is TGTGCTAGTGGTTTGTGGCCTCAAGAGACCCAGTACTTC. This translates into CASGLWPQETQYF.